A selection of T cell receptor beta chains follows, all from one sample in a study of T cells in Graves' hyperthyroidism and ophthalmopathy. TCRdb analysed the multiplex PCR reads with MiXCR anew, one entry per CDR3 protein. The data show some 800,000 distinct CDR3 sequences, 38% seen once. Sequencing was done on a sample of blood. These TCRs come from a young man with Graves' hyperthyroidism. Each CDR3 is given with its conserved first and last residue. Each record gives: clone size, V gene, D gene, J gene, CDR3 protein, CDR3 DNA. The D gene is left open where the match is weak. Clone size is given for some rows only: seen once, a few or many times, or a class if the clone is expanded.

>many|TRBV29-1|-|TRBJ1-1
CSVVLRLNTEAFF
TGCAGCGTTGTCCTCCGGTTGAACACTGAAGCTTTCTTT
>few|TRBV19|-|TRBJ1-1
CATQREVPSTEAFF
TGTGCCACCCAAAGGGAGGTTCCGAGCACTGAAGCTTTCTTT
>-|TRBV10-3|-|TRBJ1-5
CAIRERGSYEHF
TGTGCCATCAGGGAGCGGGGGTCGTACGAGCATTTT
>-|TRBV5-1|TRBD1|TRBJ2-7
CASSFVDRLYEQYF
TGTGCCAGCAGCTTCGTGGACAGGTTGTACGAGCAGTACTTC
>few|TRBV7-8|-|TRBJ1-5
CASRVPPESNQPQHF
TGTGCCAGCCGGGTCCCCCCCGAGAGCAATCAGCCCCAGCATTTT
>-|TRBV5-1|-|TRBJ2-2
CASSPLAKEAGELFF
TGCGCCAGCAGCCCCTTAGCGAAGGAGGCCGGGGAGCTGTTTTTT
>-|TRBV9|TRBD2|TRBJ2-5
CASSVDGAGGQETQYF
TGTGCCAGCAGCGTAGATGGGGCGGGGGGGCAAGAGACCCAGTACTTC
>-|TRBV5-1|-|TRBJ2-5
CASSLEMGEETQYF
TGCGCCAGCAGCTTGGAGATGGGTGAAGAGACCCAGTACTTC
>-|TRBV19|-|TRBJ1-4
CASSPGRVSTEKLFF
TGTGCCAGTAGTCCCGGGCGGGTGTCCACTGAAAAACTGTTTTTT
>-|TRBV7-2|-|TRBJ1-2
CASSLGARSYGYTF
TGTGCCAGCAGCTTAGGGGCGAGATCCTATGGCTACACCTTC
>-|TRBV10-3|-|TRBJ2-7
CAISEPQYF
TGTGCCATCAGTGAGCCGCAGTACTTC
>-|TRBV15|-|TRBJ1-3
CATSSSGAGNTIYF
TGTGCCACCAGCAGTTCAGGGGCTGGAAACACCATATATTTT
>many|TRBV24-1|-|TRBJ2-6
CATSEGGFRSGANVLTF
TGTGCCACCAGTGAGGGTGGTTTCCGCTCTGGGGCCAACGTCCTGACTTTC
>many|TRBV19|TRBD1|TRBJ1-1
CASSIQGEVTEAFF
TGTGCCAGTAGTATACAGGGGGAGGTCACTGAAGCTTTCTTT
>-|TRBV29-1|TRBD2|TRBJ2-3
CSQSGSATDTQYF
TGCAGCCAGAGCGGGAGTGCGACAGATACGCAGTATTTT
>-|TRBV5-8|-|TRBJ1-4
CASSLGNPGGKLFF
TGTGCCAGCAGCTTGGGCAACCCAGGAGGAAAACTGTTTTTT
>many|TRBV7-2|-|TRBJ2-7
CASSRYREDYEQYF
TGTGCCAGCAGCCGATACCGGGAAGACTACGAGCAGTACTTC
>-|TRBV10-3|-|TRBJ1-2
CAGSPLNYGYTF
TGTGCCGGCAGCCCCCTTAACTATGGCTACACCTTC
>few|TRBV20-1|-|TRBJ2-7
CSARGGFHEQYF
TGCAGTGCTAGAGGCGGGTTCCACGAGCAGTACTTC
>many|TRBV7-9|TRBD1|TRBJ2-7
CASSLGQGRNEQYF
TGTGCCAGCAGCTTAGGACAGGGGAGGAACGAGCAGTACTTC
>many|TRBV20-1|-|TRBJ1-2
CSARWTAYGYTF
TGCAGTGCTAGGTGGACAGCCTATGGCTACACCTTC